These 25 T cell receptor beta chains were all obtained from the same sample, sequenced in a study of shared clonotypes between healthy human individuals. The table came from immunoSEQ multiplex PCR; TCRdb's copy has only in-frame clones and leaves some out. This sample has some 2,500,000 clones; 92% occur once, and the top ten carry around 0.38%. Material: naive CD4+ T cells from PBMCs. The subset here: CD45RA+ positively selected. The origin of the receptors is a man between 18 and 29 years old in good health. Some clones in this sample may be carry-over from other donors' samples.

This rearrangement joins TRBV7-9 to TRBJ2-7, with 7 bases that match TRBD1. Germline CDR1 is SEHNR and CDR2 is FQNEAQ (reference sequence). The CDR3 loop spans 14 amino acids. V lost 5 bases to trimming and J lost 3 bases; unmatched junction nucleotides: 7. CDR3 bases: TGTGCCAGCAGCCAGGACAGGTCATACTACGAGCAGTACTTC. The encoded protein is CASSQDRSYYEQYF.

The chain combines TRBV7-2 with TRBJ1-2; weak D call: TRBD1 (6 bases). Germline V CDR1 and CDR2: SGHTA, FQGNSA. CDR3 length: 15 residues. Trimming pared 1 base from V and 2 bases from J, leaving 11 bases between. The CDR3 DNA sequence: TGTGCCAGCAGCTTAGTACAGGGCGGGAACTATGGCTACACCTTC. As protein: CASSLVQGGNYGYTF.

The chain recombines TRBV7-9 with TRBJ2-7; TRBD2 agrees at 7 bases. CDR1 SEHNR and CDR2 FQNEAQ come from the germline V gene (reference sequence). This CDR3 has 15 amino acids. Trimming cost V 3 bases and J 1 base; bases outside gene matches: 6. Here the CDR3 DNA reads TGTGCCAGCAGCTTTCGGGGGGATGGTTCCTACGAGCAGTACTTC. It codes for CASSFRGDGSYEQYF.

This rearrangement joins TRBV28 to TRBJ1-6; D might be TRBD1 (5 bases). The V gene's germline CDR1 is MDHEN and CDR2 SYDVKM. The CDR3 covers 14 residues. Trimming pared 8 bases from V and 6 bases from J, leaving 14 bases between. Here the CDR3 reads CASFQGIPNSPLHF. The CDR3 DNA follows: TGTGCCAGCTTTCAGGGAATCCCTAATTCACCCCTCCACTTT. The full variable domain, completed using reference TRBV28 and TRBJ1-6, is DVKVTQSSRYLVKRTGEKVFLECVQDMDHENMFWYRQDPGLGLRLIYFSYDVKMKEKGDIPEGYSVSREKKERFSLILESASTNQTSMYLCASFQGIPNSPLHFGNGTRLTVT.

J is TRBJ2-7 and V is TRBV29-1, with 9 nucleotides matching TRBD1. Germline-derived CDR1 and CDR2 are SQVTM and ANQGSEA. This CDR3 region has 14 residues. V shed 6 bases and J 3 bases; nucleotides not matched to a gene: 9. The chain's CDR3 is CSVVPGQGNYEQYF. CDR3 in DNA: TGCAGCGTGGTACCGGGACAGGGTAACTACGAGCAGTACTTC.

The chain joins TRBV28 to TRBJ1-2; the D gene is possibly TRBD1 (5 bases). Germline CDR1 is MDHEN and CDR2 is SYDVKM. This CDR3 is 13 amino acids long. The V end lost 8 bases, the J end lost 3 bases, and 13 bases lay between the germline ends. The CDR3 DNA is TGTGCCAGCTTCCAGGGCGGAGACTATGGCTACACCTTC. Amino acids: CASFQGGDYGYTF.

The CDR3 here is CASSPRQGEPLHF. As DNA, the CDR3 is TGTGCCAGCTCACCTCGACAGGGGGAACCCCTCCACTTT. The V and J genes are TRBV18 and TRBJ1-6; 9 bases match TRBD1. The CDR3 consists of 13 residues. The J segment lost 12 bases and the V segment lost 3 bases, leaving 3 bases of the junction unmatched. Germline values: CDR1 KGHSH, CDR2 LQKENI.

The J gene is TRBJ2-2, the V gene TRBV6-5, with D perhaps being TRBD1 or TRBD2 (6 bases each). The CDR3 runs 14 residues. Germline-derived CDR1 and CDR2 are MNHEY and SVGAGI. Trimming took 6 bases from V and 4 from J, leaving 12 bases between them. The CDR3 region is CASSLGGGTGELFF. The CDR3 DNA follows: TGTGCCAGCAGCCTCGGAGGGGGCACCGGGGAGCTGTTTTTT.

J is TRBJ2-7 and V is TRBV9, with 9 bases identical to TRBD1. The V segment lost 0 bases and the J segment 4 bases; nucleotides outside the gene matches: 5. Germline CDR1 SGDLS, CDR2 YYNGEE. This CDR3 region has 15 residues. This chain's CDR3 is CASSVDWTGVYEQYF. The CDR3 DNA reads TGTGCCAGCAGCGTAGACTGGACAGGGGTTTACGAGCAGTACTTC. Using reference TRBV9 and TRBJ2-7 for the parts outside the CDR3, the full variable domain is DSGVTQTPKHLITATGQRVTLRCSPRSGDLSVYWYQQSLDQGLQFLIQYYNGEERAKGNILERFSAQQFPDLHSELNLSSLELGDSALYFCASSVDWTGVYEQYFGPGTRLTVT.

The chain links TRBV28 to TRBJ1-2; 7 nucleotides line up with TRBD1. Germline assignment: CDR1 MDHEN and CDR2 SYDVKM. Trimming cost V 5 bases and J 6 bases; bases outside gene matches: 6. This CDR3 contains 13 residues. DNA for the CDR3: TGTGCCAGCAGTCTCCCAGGGGGGGATGGCTACACCTTC. This translates into CASSLPGGDGYTF.

The CDR3 region is CASAQGVAETQYF. CDR3 DNA sequence: TGCGCCAGCGCCCAGGGGGTCGCGGAGACCCAGTACTTC. The chain recombines TRBV5-1 with TRBJ2-5; 7 bases fit TRBD1. Germline V gene sequence: CDR1 SGHRS, CDR2 YFSETQ. The CDR3 loop spans 13 amino acids. J lost 5 bases, V lost 7 bases, and 8 bases had no gene match.

Details on this clone: Other DNA sequences in the same sample also yield this CDR3. This sequence joins TRBV28 and TRBJ2-7; tentatively, D is TRBD1 (7 bases). Trimming shortened V by 5 bases and J by 0 bases, and 14 bases separated the two germline ends. Germline-derived CDR1 and CDR2 are MDHEN and SYDVKM. CDR3 length: 15 amino acids. CDR3 coding DNA: TGTGCCAGCAGTCAGGGGGGAGCTTCCTCCTACGAGCAGTACTTC. Its translation: CASSQGGASSYEQYF.

This clone was counted between two and nine times. This specimen includes other DNA sequences encoding the same CDR3. This chain uses TRBV29-1 with TRBJ1-1; 7 bases fit TRBD1. The CDR3 loop spans 13 amino acids. With 7 bases clipped from V and 2 bases from J, the junction kept 7 bases outside the gene matches. The V gene's germline CDR1 is SQVTM and CDR2 ANQGSEA. The CDR3 DNA is TGCAGCGCCCGGACAGGAGCTAACACTGAAGCTTTCTTT. This gives the protein CSARTGANTEAFF. The complete variable domain, with remaining parts taken from reference TRBV29-1 and TRBJ1-1, reads SAVISQKPSRDICQRGTSLTIQCQVDSQVTMMFWYRQQPGQSLTLIATANQGSEATYESGFVIDKFPISRPNLTFSTLTVSNMSPEDSSIYLCSARTGANTEAFFGQGTRLTVV.

The chain links TRBV6-1 to TRBJ2-7, with D perhaps assigned TRBD1 or TRBD2 (6 bases each). The CDR3 has 14 residues. CDR1 is MNHNS and CDR2 is SASEGT in the germline V gene. The V gene lost 1 base and the J gene lost 6 bases, with 13 bases spanning the gap. CDR3 in DNA: TGTGCCAGCAGTGAAGGGGGATGGGGGGCCGAGCAGTACTTC. Its translation: CASSEGGWGAEQYF.

V gene TRBV28 combines with J gene TRBJ1-5; TRBD1 agrees at 10 bases. This CDR3 contains 16 residues. The V and J ends lost 7 bases and 6 bases, in that order; junction bases with no gene match: 12. Germline V CDR1 and CDR2: MDHEN, SYDVKM. This chain's CDR3 is CASNRPGTGAGQPQHF. The CDR3 DNA sequence: TGTGCCAGCAATCGTCCCGGGACAGGGGCCGGTCAGCCCCAGCATTTT.

The chain is built from TRBV9 and TRBJ2-2; no clear D gene. V was pared by 4 bases and J by 4 bases, with 11 bases between. Germline V lookup: CDR1 SGDLS, CDR2 YYNGEE. This CDR3 contains 14 residues. The CDR3 is CASSPWVGTGELFF. The CDR3 DNA reads TGTGCCAGCAGCCCCTGGGTGGGCACCGGGGAGCTGTTTTTT.

The chain couples TRBV5-8 to TRBJ2-5; no firm D call. Germline loops: CDR1 SGHTS, CDR2 YDEGEE. The V end was cut by 8 bases, the J end by 5 bases, with 7 bases between. The CDR3 totals 10 residues. The CDR3 DNA reads TGTGCCAGTTCTCTGGAGACCCAGTACTTC. Encoded protein: CASSLETQYF. Using reference TRBV5-8 and TRBJ2-5 for the parts outside the CDR3, the full variable domain is EAGVTQSPTHLIKTRGQQATLRCSPISGHTSVYWYQQALGLGLQFLLWYDEGEERNRGNFPPRFSGRQFPNYSSELNVNALELEDSALYLCASSLETQYFGPGTRLLVL.

The sample holds one count of this clone. The chain uses TRBV7-9 and TRBJ2-3; D might be TRBD2 (5 bases). Trimming took 7 bases from V and 3 from J, leaving 11 bases between them. The V gene's germline CDR1 is SEHNR and CDR2 FQNEAQ (reference sequence). The CDR3 contains 13 residues. The CDR3: CASTSSGTDTQYF. The CDR3 DNA sequence: TGTGCCAGCACATCATCGGGGACAGATACGCAGTATTTT.

In DNA, the CDR3 is TGTGCCTGGGGGGACAGGGCCTATTCCTATGGCTACACCTTC. It yields the protein CAWGDRAYSYGYTF. V gene TRBV30 combines with J gene TRBJ1-2, with TRBD1 matching 9 bases. V gave up 5 bases and J gave up 4 bases; unmatched junction bases: 8. Germline CDR1 is GTSNPN and CDR2 is SVGIG (reference sequence). CDR3 length: 14 residues.

The chain has TRBV18 and TRBJ1-1; D gene uncertain. Trimming removed 0 bases from V and 1 base from J, with 9 bases in between. This CDR3 spans 15 amino acids. The germline V gene encodes CDR1 KGHSH and CDR2 LQKENI. In DNA, the CDR3 is TGTGCCAGCTCACCACCGTTCCGGGAGAACACTGAAGCTTTCTTT. Translating it yields CASSPPFRENTEAFF.

The chain uses TRBV15 and TRBJ1-5, with D possibly matching TRBD1 (5 bases). V was clipped by 8 bases and J by 7 bases, with 12 bases between them. Germline CDR1 and CDR2: LNHNV and YYDKDF (reference sequence). The CDR3 is made up of 12 amino acids. CDR3 DNA: TGTGCCACCTCTACAGGTCAACAGCCCCAGCATTTT. Protein: CATSTGQQPQHF.

This chain links TRBV5-4 with TRBJ1-2; D unclear. Germline V gene sequence: CDR1 SGHNT, CDR2 YYREEE (reference sequence). The CDR3 sequence is 12 residues long. V lost 4 bases, J lost 4 bases, and 8 bases lay in between. CDR3 loop: CASSADTYGYTF. CDR3 in DNA: TGTGCCAGCAGCGCCGACACCTATGGCTACACCTTC.

The genes are TRBV21-1 and TRBJ1-5; the tabulated D call, TRBD1, remains unverified against the DNA. TRBV21-1 is listed as a pseudogene. The CDR3 is made up of 16 amino acids. The CDR3 nucleotides read TGTGCCAGCAGCATGGCCGGCAGGGATTACGGTCAGCCCCAGCATTTT. It yields the protein CASSMAGRDYGQPQHF.

A word on this clone: Other DNA sequences from this sample encode an identical CDR3 as well. The V and J genes are TRBV18 and TRBJ1-3, with 8 bases that match TRBD1. The CDR3 has 15 amino acids. Germline V gene data show CDR1 as KGHSH and CDR2 as LQKENI. V trimming: 6 bases; J trimming: 0 bases; junction bases outside the gene matches: 4. The CDR3 loop reads CASSPDRVSGNTIYF. The CDR3, as DNA: TGTGCCAGCTCCCCGGACAGGGTCTCTGGAAACACCATATATTTT.

The chain combines TRBV21-1 with TRBJ2-5; TRBD2, the table's D call, lacks a check against the DNA. TRBV21-1 is classified as a pseudogene. This CDR3 contains 15 residues. The CDR3 reads CASSKRFFRRGTQYF. The DNA of the CDR3 is TGTGCCAGCAGCAAGCGGTTTTTTAGGCGCGGGACCCAGTACTTC.